A selection of T cell receptor beta chains follows, all from one sample in a study of PD-L1 blockade in urothelial cancer. Clones were sequenced by immunoSEQ multiplex PCR, and TCRdb holds only the in-frame ones, with some missing. The profile shows 95,000 to 130,000 clones, around 89% of them singletons. Sequenced here: PBMCs, sampled around atezolizumab (anti-PD-L1) treatment. The receptor source for this set is a man aged 55 to 70 with urothelial cancer. Both conserved end residues are part of each CDR3. Each record gives: D gene, clone size, V gene, J gene, CDR3 protein, CDR3 DNA. The D gene is left open where the match is weak. Expanded clones get a size class; other rows say once, few or many, or leave the size out.

D gene: -; clone size: -; V gene: TRBV28; J gene: TRBJ2-6; CDR3 protein: CASETGSASGANVLTF; CDR3 DNA: TGTGCCAGCGAAACAGGGTCCGCCTCTGGGGCCAACGTCCTGACTTTC
D gene: TRBD1; clone size: -; V gene: TRBV27; J gene: TRBJ2-7; CDR3 protein: CASNPNRGLHEQYF; CDR3 DNA: TGTGCCAGCAATCCGAACAGGGGGCTCCACGAGCAGTACTTC
D gene: -; clone size: -; V gene: TRBV7-7; J gene: TRBJ1-3; CDR3 protein: CASSPGRGNTIYF; CDR3 DNA: TGTGCCAGCAGCCCTGGCCGAGGAAACACCATATATTTT
D gene: TRBD1; clone size: -; V gene: TRBV5-8; J gene: TRBJ1-2; CDR3 protein: CASRPWTGANYGYTF; CDR3 DNA: TGTGCCAGCAGACCCTGGACAGGGGCTAACTATGGCTACACCTTC
D gene: -; clone size: few; V gene: TRBV4-2; J gene: TRBJ1-2; CDR3 protein: CASSQREGGDYGYTF; CDR3 DNA: TGTGCCAGCAGCCAGAGGGAAGGGGGTGACTATGGCTACACCTTC
D gene: TRBD2; clone size: -; V gene: TRBV7-2; J gene: TRBJ2-2; CDR3 protein: CASSARLAGISGELFF; CDR3 DNA: TGTGCCAGCAGCGCCCGACTAGCGGGTATCTCCGGGGAGCTGTTTTTT
D gene: -; clone size: -; V gene: TRBV5-1; J gene: TRBJ1-4; CDR3 protein: CASSRTGGEDEKLFF; CDR3 DNA: TGCGCCAGCAGCCGCACGGGGGGTGAAGATGAAAAACTGTTTTTT
D gene: TRBD2; clone size: -; V gene: TRBV11-3; J gene: TRBJ2-1; CDR3 protein: CASSLRTSGRASNEQFF; CDR3 DNA: TGTGCCAGCAGCTTAAGGACTAGCGGGAGGGCCTCTAATGAGCAGTTCTTC
D gene: TRBD2; clone size: -; V gene: TRBV4-2; J gene: TRBJ2-3; CDR3 protein: CASSQDPQREGADTQYF; CDR3 DNA: TGTGCCAGCAGCCAAGACCCTCAGCGGGAGGGGGCAGATACGCAGTATTTT
D gene: -; clone size: -; V gene: TRBV5-1; J gene: TRBJ1-3; CDR3 protein: CASSLTGTGNTIYF; CDR3 DNA: TGCGCCAGCAGCCTAACAGGGACTGGAAACACCATATATTTT
D gene: -; clone size: -; V gene: TRBV7-3; J gene: TRBJ2-1; CDR3 protein: CASSPAGGPHNEQFF; CDR3 DNA: TGTGCCAGCAGCCCAGCCGGGGGGCCCCACAATGAGCAGTTCTTC
D gene: -; clone size: -; V gene: TRBV5-8; J gene: TRBJ1-5; CDR3 protein: CASSFGGRDQPQHF; CDR3 DNA: TGTGCCAGCAGCTTTGGGGGCAGGGATCAGCCCCAGCATTTT
D gene: -; clone size: -; V gene: TRBV5-4; J gene: TRBJ1-4; CDR3 protein: CASSLKGRTEKLFF; CDR3 DNA: TGTGCCAGCAGCTTGAAGGGGAGGACTGAAAAACTGTTTTTT
D gene: -; clone size: -; V gene: TRBV11-2; J gene: TRBJ2-5; CDR3 protein: CASSFNRATQETQYF; CDR3 DNA: TGTGCCAGCAGCTTTAACAGGGCAACCCAAGAGACCCAGTACTTC
D gene: -; clone size: once; V gene: TRBV5-1; J gene: TRBJ2-7; CDR3 protein: CASSLGTVDYEQYF; CDR3 DNA: TGCGCCAGCAGCTTGGGGACAGTAGACTACGAGCAGTACTTC
D gene: -; clone size: once; V gene: TRBV4-1; J gene: TRBJ1-6; CDR3 protein: CASSPPEKGLDSPLHF; CDR3 DNA: TGCGCCAGCAGCCCCCCGGAGAAGGGGCTGGATTCACCCCTCCACTTT
D gene: -; clone size: -; V gene: TRBV28; J gene: TRBJ1-4; CDR3 protein: CGVGGGEKLFF; CDR3 DNA: TGTGGGGTGGGGGGAGGTGAAAAACTGTTTTTT
D gene: TRBD1; clone size: -; V gene: TRBV5-1; J gene: TRBJ2-7; CDR3 protein: CASSLASGTGLYEQYF; CDR3 DNA: TGCGCCAGCAGCTTGGCAAGTGGGACAGGGCTCTACGAGCAGTACTTC
D gene: -; clone size: -; V gene: TRBV11-3; J gene: TRBJ2-1; CDR3 protein: CASSLRQSSYNEQFF; CDR3 DNA: TGTGCCAGCAGCTTGAGACAGAGCTCCTACAATGAGCAGTTCTTC
D gene: -; clone size: -; V gene: TRBV5-5; J gene: TRBJ2-7; CDR3 protein: CASSFGDFYEQYF; CDR3 DNA: TGTGCCAGCAGCTTTGGGGACTTCTACGAGCAGTACTTC
D gene: TRBD1; clone size: few; V gene: TRBV5-1; J gene: TRBJ1-2; CDR3 protein: CASSVGQGSDGYTF; CDR3 DNA: TGCGCCAGCAGCGTGGGACAGGGGTCGGATGGCTACACCTTC
D gene: TRBD1; clone size: -; V gene: TRBV6-6; J gene: TRBJ2-1; CDR3 protein: CASSYDRGPTRQFF; CDR3 DNA: TGTGCCAGCAGCTACGACAGGGGGCCAACCCGGCAGTTCTTC
D gene: -; clone size: -; V gene: TRBV7-3; J gene: TRBJ1-5; CDR3 protein: CASSLDPRQVNQPQHF; CDR3 DNA: TGTGCCAGCAGCTTAGACCCCCGGCAGGTCAATCAGCCCCAGCATTTT
D gene: TRBD2; clone size: -; V gene: TRBV30; J gene: TRBJ2-1; CDR3 protein: CAWRMTSGGAANEQFF; CDR3 DNA: TGTGCCTGGAGGATGACTAGCGGGGGGGCAGCTAATGAGCAGTTCTTC
D gene: -; clone size: -; V gene: TRBV7-9; J gene: TRBJ2-1; CDR3 protein: CASSFPGHTYNEQFF; CDR3 DNA: TGTGCCAGCAGCTTTCCGGGTCACACCTACAATGAGCAGTTCTTC
D gene: TRBD1; clone size: -; V gene: TRBV5-1; J gene: TRBJ2-1; CDR3 protein: CASSLQGYEQFF; CDR3 DNA: TGCGCCAGCAGCTTACAGGGGTATGAGCAGTTCTTC
D gene: TRBD2; clone size: -; V gene: TRBV7-2; J gene: TRBJ2-5; CDR3 protein: CASSPSGGSETQYF; CDR3 DNA: TGTGCCAGCAGCCCGTCCGGGGGGTCGGAGACCCAGTACTTC
D gene: -; clone size: -; V gene: TRBV5-1; J gene: TRBJ1-2; CDR3 protein: CASSLNEGKNGYTF; CDR3 DNA: TGCGCCAGCAGCTTAAACGAGGGCAAGAATGGCTACACCTTC
D gene: TRBD2; clone size: once; V gene: TRBV2; J gene: TRBJ2-2; CDR3 protein: CASLNGGATGELFF; CDR3 DNA: TGTGCCAGTCTGAACGGGGGGGCCACCGGGGAGCTGTTTTTT
D gene: -; clone size: -; V gene: TRBV5-4; J gene: TRBJ2-7; CDR3 protein: CASAAKDEQYF; CDR3 DNA: TGTGCCAGCGCGGCGAAAGACGAGCAGTACTTC
D gene: -; clone size: once; V gene: TRBV27; J gene: TRBJ1-2; CDR3 protein: CASSSRPGGYGYTF; CDR3 DNA: TGTGCCAGCAGTTCCCGGCCGGGTGGGTATGGCTACACCTTC
D gene: -; clone size: -; V gene: TRBV5-8; J gene: TRBJ1-1; CDR3 protein: CASSLGRDTEAFF; CDR3 DNA: TGTGCCAGCAGCTTGGGGAGGGACACTGAAGCTTTCTTT
D gene: -; clone size: -; V gene: TRBV7-3; J gene: TRBJ2-2; CDR3 protein: CASSLYTGELFF; CDR3 DNA: TGTGCCAGCAGCTTATATACCGGGGAGCTGTTTTTT
D gene: TRBD2; clone size: -; V gene: TRBV2; J gene: TRBJ2-5; CDR3 protein: CASSEERGGFETQYF; CDR3 DNA: TGTGCCAGCAGTGAGGAGCGGGGGGGCTTCGAGACCCAGTACTTC
D gene: -; clone size: few; V gene: TRBV14; J gene: TRBJ1-1; CDR3 protein: CASSQDPPYLGNTEAFF; CDR3 DNA: TGTGCCAGCAGCCAAGATCCACCGTACCTAGGGAACACTGAAGCTTTCTTT
D gene: -; clone size: -; V gene: TRBV11-3; J gene: TRBJ1-1; CDR3 protein: CASRPGGTMNTEAFF; CDR3 DNA: TGTGCCAGCAGACCCGGGGGGACCATGAACACTGAAGCTTTCTTT
D gene: TRBD2; clone size: -; V gene: TRBV18; J gene: TRBJ2-1; CDR3 protein: CASSTGTSGTTEQFF; CDR3 DNA: TGTGCCAGCTCTACCGGGACTAGCGGGACCACTGAGCAGTTCTTC
D gene: TRBD2; clone size: -; V gene: TRBV7-3; J gene: TRBJ2-3; CDR3 protein: CASSASGALGDTQYF; CDR3 DNA: TGTGCCAGCAGCGCTAGCGGGGCCCTGGGGGATACGCAGTATTTT
D gene: TRBD2; clone size: few; V gene: TRBV6-5; J gene: TRBJ2-1; CDR3 protein: CASSYPGPAGEAEQFF; CDR3 DNA: TGTGCCAGCAGTTACCCTGGCCCAGCGGGAGAAGCTGAGCAGTTCTTC
D gene: TRBD1; clone size: -; V gene: TRBV5-6; J gene: TRBJ1-2; CDR3 protein: CASSSLRDRLGYGYTF; CDR3 DNA: TGTGCCAGCAGCTCTCTCCGGGACAGGTTGGGGTATGGCTACACCTTC
D gene: -; clone size: -; V gene: TRBV10-2; J gene: TRBJ2-3; CDR3 protein: CASSDEGVSPDTQYF; CDR3 DNA: TGCGCCAGCAGTGATGAGGGCGTGAGTCCAGATACGCAGTATTTT
D gene: -; clone size: -; V gene: TRBV19; J gene: TRBJ1-1; CDR3 protein: CASSIALGVWDTEAFF; CDR3 DNA: TGTGCCAGTAGTATCGCGCTCGGGGTTTGGGACACTGAAGCTTTCTTT